Below are 23 T cell receptor beta chains sequenced from a single sample in a study of CD8 T cells in ankylosing spondylitis. TCRdb re-called the 5' RACE reads through MiXCR, storing one row per CDR3 protein. This sample has a few hundred thousand distinct CDR3 sequences, with less than 25% found just once. Sequencing was performed on blood, either unsorted or a sorted T cell fraction (not recorded which). Receptors were obtained from a female donor with ankylosing spondylitis or in good health (not recorded which).

This clonotype was observed a handful of times. Written as DNA, the CDR3 is TGTGCCAGCAGCGGTCGACTAGCGGGAGGGATCGGTGAGCAGTTCTTC. Protein: CASSGRLAGGIGEQFF. The chain has TRBV9 and TRBJ2-1; 14 bases are a match to TRBD2. The V gene end was trimmed by 3 bases and the J gene end by 9 bases; junction bases not matched to a gene: 8. Germline-derived CDR1 and CDR2 are SGDLS and YYNGEE. The CDR3 runs 16 residues.

This clonotype was seen a single time. This rearrangement joins TRBV29-1 to TRBJ2-1; 11 nucleotides agree with TRBD2. Germline CDR1 reads SQVTM; CDR2 reads ANQGSEA. The CDR3 is 13 residues long. J was trimmed by 9 bases and V by 5 bases; bases with no gene match: 6. CDR3 DNA: TGCAGCGTTCTTAGCGGGAGGGCCACTGAGCAGTTCTTC. Its protein is CSVLSGRATEQFF.

This clonotype was seen only a few times. J is TRBJ1-1 and V is TRBV5-1; no clear D. This CDR3 contains 16 residues. Trimming removed 1 base at V and 4 bases at J, with 17 bases between. The germline V gene encodes CDR1 SGHRS and CDR2 YFSETQ. Here the CDR3 reads CASSLTPPGWGTEAFF. The CDR3 coding sequence is TGCGCCAGCAGCTTGACACCTCCTGGTTGGGGCACTGAAGCTTTCTTT. Filled out from reference TRBV5-1 and TRBJ1-1, the complete variable domain reads KAGVTQTPRYLIKTRGQQVTLSCSPISGHRSVSWYQQTPGQGLQFLFEYFSETQRNKGNFPGRFSGRQFSNSRSEMNVSTLELGDSALYLCASSLTPPGWGTEAFFGQGTRLTVV.

Only a few counts were recorded for this clonotype. The chain carries TRBV4-3 and TRBJ2-7; TRBD2 aligns across 13 bases. Germline values: CDR1 LGHNA, CDR2 YSLEER. The CDR3 loop spans 17 amino acids. V was pared by 0 bases and J by 5 bases, with 7 bases of the junction left unmatched. Written as DNA, the CDR3 is TGCGCCAGCAGCCAAGATCTCACGGGACTAGCGGGAAACGAGCAGTACTTC. The encoded protein is CASSQDLTGLAGNEQYF.

The rearrangement joins TRBV7-2 to TRBJ2-3; tentative D call: TRBD2 (5 bases). The CDR3 loop spans 16 amino acids. Trimming removed 5 bases from V and 1 base from J, with 16 bases in between. Germline V gene lookup returns CDR1 SGHTA and CDR2 FQGNSA. The CDR3 coding sequence is TGTGCCAGCAGCCGTATGGGGAGTGGGGGCACAGATACGCAGTATTTT. It translates to CASSRMGSGGTDTQYF. Full variable domain (rest looked up from reference TRBV7-2 and TRBJ2-3): GAGVSQSPSNKVTEKGKDVELRCDPISGHTALYWYRQSLGQGLEFLIYFQGNSAPDKSGLPSDRFSAERTGGSVSTLTIQRTQQEDSAVYLCASSRMGSGGTDTQYFGPGTRLTVL.

The chain couples TRBV7-3 to TRBJ2-1, with 8 positions matching TRBD2. Trimming removed 1 base from V and 9 bases from J; junction bases left unmatched: 5. The CDR3 loop spans 14 amino acids. Germline CDR1 reads SGHTA; CDR2 reads FQGTGA. This CDR3 is CASSLRREDGEQFF. CDR3 DNA sequence: TGTGCCAGCAGCTTAAGGCGGGAGGATGGTGAGCAGTTCTTC.

This clonotype was seen ten or more times. The V and J genes are TRBV29-1 and TRBJ2-3, with unresolved D. The CDR3 totals 11 residues. Germline values: CDR1 SQVTM, CDR2 ANQGSEA. V lost 7 bases and J lost 3, with 8 bases in between. In DNA, the CDR3 is TGCAGCGCGGAAAAAACAGATACGCAGTATTTT. Protein: CSAEKTDTQYF.

This rearrangement joins TRBV20-1 to TRBJ1-1; the D gene is possibly TRBD1 (6 bases). Trimming shortened V by 3 bases and J by 1 base, and 12 bases separated the two germline ends. Germline assignment: CDR1 DFQATT and CDR2 SNEGSKA (reference sequence). CDR3 length equals 14 residues. The CDR3 DNA is TGCAGTGCTAGGGTGGACAGCTCGAACACTGAAGCTTTCTTT. Protein sequence: CSARVDSSNTEAFF.

This clonotype was detected only once. The CDR3 reads CSANRRFSGSLRATDTQYF. The CDR3 region has the DNA TGCAGTGCTAATCGAAGGTTTAGCGGGAGCTTACGGGCCACAGATACGCAGTATTTT. The rearrangement joins TRBV20-1 to TRBJ2-3, with TRBD2 identical over 9 bases. V dropped 4 bases and J dropped 2; count of bases not matched to a gene: 19. The CDR3 contains 19 residues. Germline V gene sequence: CDR1 DFQATT, CDR2 SNEGSKA (reference sequence).

This sequence joins TRBV12-5 and TRBJ2-7; D possibly corresponds to TRBD1 (6 bases). Trimming removed 2 bases from V and 12 bases from J, with 14 bases in between. The CDR3 is 12 residues long. In germline, CDR1 is LGHNT, CDR2 FRNRAP. CDR3 region: CASGLTRGGRYF. As DNA, the CDR3 is TGTGCTAGTGGTTTGACCCGAGGGGGACGGTACTTC.

Many counts were recorded for this clonotype. The chain's CDR3 is CASSFVRGGTGELFF. The CDR3, as DNA: TGTGCCAGCAGCTTTGTGAGGGGGGGCACCGGGGAGCTGTTTTTT. The chain has TRBV7-9 and TRBJ2-2, with D possibly being TRBD2 (7 bases). V lost 3 bases to trimming and J lost 4 bases, with 12 bases between them. This CDR3 comprises 15 residues. The germline V gene has CDR1 SEHNR and CDR2 FQNEAQ (reference sequence).

This clonotype was seen only a few times. The chain employs TRBV7-9 and TRBJ2-7; TRBD1 is a possible D gene (6 bases). The CDR3 runs to 12 residues. V lost 6 bases, J lost 3 bases, and 9 bases lay in between. Germline CDR1 reads SEHNR; CDR2 reads FQNEAQ (reference sequence). Here the CDR3 DNA reads TGTGCCAGCAGTTACAGGGTCTACGAGCAGTACTTC. Protein: CASSYRVYEQYF.

This clonotype has only a few counts. The CDR3 sequence: CASSLAGTSGLGTDTQYF. CDR3 in DNA: TGTGCCAGCAGCTTAGCCGGGACTAGCGGGCTGGGCACAGATACGCAGTATTTT. This chain joins TRBV7-2 and TRBJ2-3; TRBD2 matches at 12 bases. Per germline, CDR1 SGHTA and CDR2 FQGNSA. Losses at the gene ends were 0 bases for V and 1 base for J; bases not matched to a gene: 5. There are 18 residues in the CDR3.

This clonotype was detected only a few times. The chain uses TRBV6-1 and TRBJ1-2; D is perhaps TRBD1 (6 bases). Germline-derived CDR1 and CDR2 are MNHNS and SASEGT. V was pared by 7 bases and J by 8 bases, with 17 bases between. The CDR3 length is 13 residues. CDR3 protein: CASTPGQPLGYTF. The CDR3, as DNA: TGTGCCAGCACCCCGGGACAACCTTTGGGCTACACCTTC.

This clonotype was detected a few times. The chain employs TRBV10-1 and TRBJ2-5; TRBD2 aligns across 11 bases. This CDR3 comprises 15 residues. Germline lookup yields CDR1 WNHNN and CDR2 SYGVQD (reference sequence). V lost 6 bases to trimming and J lost 5 bases; unmatched junction nucleotides: 8. The CDR3: CASSKTSGIGETQYF. The CDR3 region has the DNA TGCGCCAGCAGCAAGACTAGCGGGATCGGGGAGACCCAGTACTTC.

This clonotype was seen repeatedly, ten times or more. The chain couples TRBV29-1 to TRBJ2-1; no reliable D call. V was cut by 3 bases and J by 4 bases, with 13 bases left in between. The CDR3 is 14 amino acids. Germline CDR1 and CDR2: SQVTM and ANQGSEA. The CDR3 coding sequence is TGCAGCGTTGAGGTCGCGCCTCTGTACAATGAGCAGTTCTTC. This translates into CSVEVAPLYNEQFF.

This clonotype was counted a few times. CDR3 protein: CASSKGQQDYGYTF. CDR3 sequence (DNA): TGCGCCAGCAGCAAGGGACAGCAAGACTATGGCTACACCTTC. This chain joins TRBV5-1 and TRBJ1-2; 7 bases agree with TRBD1. This CDR3 is built from 14 residues. Germline V gives CDR1 SGHRS, CDR2 YFSETQ. V shed 4 bases and J 3 bases; nucleotides not matched to a gene: 6.

A few counts support this clonotype. CDR3: CASSQDWQETQYF. Here the CDR3 DNA reads TGCGCCAGCAGCCAAGATTGGCAGGAGACCCAGTACTTC. V gene TRBV4-3 combines with J gene TRBJ2-5; the D is unclear. The CDR3 covers 13 residues. Looked up from germline, CDR1 is LGHNA and CDR2 is YSLEER. V lost 0 bases to trimming and J lost 5 bases, with 7 bases between them.

This clonotype came up many times. The CDR3 loop reads CSVSSGRAGNEQFF. CDR3 DNA sequence: TGCAGCGTTTCCAGCGGGAGGGCGGGGAATGAGCAGTTCTTC. V and J are TRBV29-1 and TRBJ2-1; 10 bases map to TRBD2. V shed 5 bases and J 7 bases; nucleotides not matched to a gene: 8. The CDR3 covers 14 residues. Germline values: CDR1 SQVTM, CDR2 ANQGSEA.

In this sample, this clonotype turned up many times. J is TRBJ2-4 and V is TRBV20-1; 12 bases are shared with TRBD2. Germline CDR1 is DFQATT and CDR2 is SNEGSKA (reference sequence). This CDR3 is 19 amino acids long. J gave up 7 bases and V 3 bases, and 19 bases lay outside the gene matches. CDR3 nucleotides: TGCAGTGCTAGTAACGGCGGCAGACGGACTAGCGGGGCCCGTAACATTCAGTACTTC. It yields the protein CSASNGGRRTSGARNIQYF.

This clonotype was seen only a few times. J is TRBJ2-6 and V is TRBV5-1, with 9 bases matching TRBD1. This CDR3 spans 17 amino acids. Germline V gene sequence: CDR1 SGHRS, CDR2 YFSETQ. V was clipped by 4 bases and J by 0 bases; unmatched bases: 5. The CDR3 sequence is CASSPGQGRSGANVLTF. The CDR3 DNA sequence: TGCGCCAGCAGCCCGGGACAGGGCCGCTCTGGGGCCAACGTCCTGACTTTC. The full variable domain, completed using reference TRBV5-1 and TRBJ2-6, is KAGVTQTPRYLIKTRGQQVTLSCSPISGHRSVSWYQQTPGQGLQFLFEYFSETQRNKGNFPGRFSGRQFSNSRSEMNVSTLELGDSALYLCASSPGQGRSGANVLTFGAGSRLTVL.

This chain joins TRBV28 and TRBJ1-2, with unresolved D. The CDR3 is 12 residues long. V lost 5 bases, J lost 8 bases, and 12 bases lay in between. The V gene's germline CDR1 is MDHEN and CDR2 SYDVKM. CDR3: CASSLDQGGYTF. DNA of the CDR3: TGTGCCAGCAGTCTGGACCAAGGGGGCTACACCTTC.

This clonotype was detected only a few times. The chain has TRBV10-3 and TRBJ2-7, with TRBD2 identical over 12 bases. Germline V lookup: CDR1 ENHRY, CDR2 SYGVKD. Germline trimming cut 5 bases from V and 7 bases from J; bases unmatched to any gene: 6. CDR3 length: 14 amino acids. The DNA for the CDR3 is TGTGCCATCAGTCGACTAGCGGGAGTGGAAGAGCAGTACTTC. Translation gives CAISRLAGVEEQYF.